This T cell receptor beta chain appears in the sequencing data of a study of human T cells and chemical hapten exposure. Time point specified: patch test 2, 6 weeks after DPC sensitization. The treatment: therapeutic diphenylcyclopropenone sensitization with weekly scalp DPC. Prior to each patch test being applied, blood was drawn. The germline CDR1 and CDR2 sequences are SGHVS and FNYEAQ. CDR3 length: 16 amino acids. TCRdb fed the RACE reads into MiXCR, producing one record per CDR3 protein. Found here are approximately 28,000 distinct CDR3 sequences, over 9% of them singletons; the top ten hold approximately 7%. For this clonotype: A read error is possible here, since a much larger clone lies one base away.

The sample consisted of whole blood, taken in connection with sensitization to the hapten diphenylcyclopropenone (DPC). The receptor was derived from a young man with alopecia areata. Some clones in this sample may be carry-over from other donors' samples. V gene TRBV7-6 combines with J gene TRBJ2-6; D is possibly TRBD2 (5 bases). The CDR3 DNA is TGTGCCAGCAGCTTGATGAGGGCTACTGGGACCAACGTCCTGACTTTC. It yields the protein CASSLMRATGTNVLTF.